This TCR beta chain was captured by sequencing in a study of somatic mutations in cytotoxic T cells in rheumatoid arthritis. The CDR3 length is 16 residues. V lost 6 bases to trimming and J lost 4 bases; unmatched junction nucleotides: 11. CDR1 and CDR2 from the germline V gene are SGHVS and FQNEAQ. The data were produced by immunoSEQ multiplex PCR, yet TCRdb's version contains in-frame clones alone and is incomplete. The table lists more than 11,000 clones, about 80% of them singletons, with about 29% in the top ten. The chain joins TRBV7-8 to TRBJ2-1; 8 positions match TRBD2. The sample was CD8+ T cells sorted from blood. This receptor was obtained from an adult with rheumatoid arthritis. This chain's CDR3 is CASRPKPGLVYNEQFF. CDR3 coding DNA: TGTGCCAGCAGGCCTAAACCGGGACTAGTATACAATGAGCAGTTCTTC.